This TCR beta chain was identified in a study of post-analysis software for immune sequencing data. Study-level results: Among 5 or 6 TRBV segments more frequent in patients than controls were TRBV5-6, TRBV5-1 and TRBV20-1. For normalized Chao1 diversity, multiple sclerosis patients scored significantly lower than controls did.

Concerning this clonotype itself: Its antigen is still unknown.

The authors incorporated unique molecular identifiers into the TCR beta cDNA libraries. TCRdb used MiXCR to reprocess the PCR reads, holding one entry per CDR3 protein. The table includes over 150,000 distinct CDR3 sequences, 30% detected once. This CDR3 has 16 amino acids. The sample was blood. This clonotype originated in a girl under 18 with multiple sclerosis. The chain recombines TRBV21-1 with TRBJ2-1; TRBD2 is taken as the D call from the table, unchecked against the DNA. The J call may be in error: the DNA end matches TRBJ2-7 better. TRBV21-1 is a pseudogene locus. As DNA, the CDR3 is TGTGCCAGCAGCAATCGAAGCGGGAGGGCCGGTAATGAGCAGTACTTC. Protein: CASSNRSGRAGNEQYF.